The rows below give T cell receptor beta chains drawn from one sample of a study of cytomegalovirus exposure and HLA in healthy donors. The assay was immunoSEQ multiplex PCR, and TCRdb's table has in-frame clones only and misses some. This sample has 150,000 to 200,000 clones, with just under 90% found just once. The material sequenced was PBMCs. Every receptor here comes from a woman aged 18-30 years in good health and CMV-seropositive. The CDR3 runs from the conserved cysteine through the conserved F or W. A D gene is named only where the DNA matches it firmly. Rows give clone size only sometimes, using once, few, many, or a class for an expanded clone.

DNA	CDR3	size	D	J	V
TGTGCCACCAGGAGGACGGGCGCGGGCGGCTACACCTTC	CATRRTGAGGYTF	.	.	TRBJ1-2	TRBV25-1
TGCGCCAGCAGCCCAGGACAGGGGAACACAGATACGCAGTATTTT	CASSPGQGNTDTQYF	.	TRBD1	TRBJ2-3	TRBV5-1
TGTGCCAGCAGCCGATTCCCAACACCGAACTATGGCTACACCTTC	CASSRFPTPNYGYTF	.	.	TRBJ1-2	TRBV6-1
TGTGCCAGCAGCCCCTGGACTAGCGGGAGCGACGAGCAGTACTTC	CASSPWTSGSDEQYF	.	TRBD2	TRBJ2-7	TRBV14
TGTGCCAGCAGCCAGGACAGTGGTGCCAATCAGCCCCAGCATTTT	CASSQDSGANQPQHF	.	.	TRBJ1-5	TRBV2
TGTGCCAGCATGGGGGGGCGCGGAAACACCATATATTTT	CASMGGRGNTIYF	.	.	TRBJ1-3	TRBV6-5
TGCGCCAGCAGAATTTCTCCCACAGATACGCAGTATTTT	CASRISPTDTQYF	.	.	TRBJ2-3	TRBV5-1
TGTGCCAGCAGAACCGGGACTAGCGGGATCGGTCCCCGAAACTACAATGAGCAGTTCTTC	CASRTGTSGIGPRNYNEQFF	.	TRBD2	TRBJ2-1	TRBV2
TGTGCCAGCAGCCCCCGGGGTGGAAACGAGCAGTACTTC	CASSPRGGNEQYF	.	.	TRBJ2-7	TRBV7-2
TGTGCCAGCGGCCTGGGACAGACTAATGAAAAACTGTTTTTT	CASGLGQTNEKLFF	.	TRBD1	TRBJ1-4	TRBV28
TGTGCCAGCAGTTATGGAGGAGGGAGGGCTGAAGCTTTCTTT	CASSYGGGRAEAFF	.	.	TRBJ1-1	TRBV27
TGCGCCAGCAGCCAAGAACCCCAGGGGGTCGGGGAGCTGTTTTTT	CASSQEPQGVGELFF	.	TRBD1	TRBJ2-2	TRBV4-3
TGTGCCAGCAGGTTTCGAGGGATGCGTTCTGGGGCCAACGTCCTGACTTTC	CASRFRGMRSGANVLTF	.	.	TRBJ2-6	TRBV5-6
TGCGCCAGCAGTGTGATGGGCGGGAGGGCCCGCAATGAGCAGTTCTTC	CASSVMGGRARNEQFF	.	TRBD2	TRBJ2-1	TRBV10-2
TGTGCCAGCAGCTTCGGCGTCTTAGGGGCCTACGAGCAGTACTTC	CASSFGVLGAYEQYF	.	.	TRBJ2-7	TRBV5-4
TGTGCCTGGAGTGTACTCCGGACAGCCTCTAGCAATCAGCCCCAGCATTTT	CAWSVLRTASSNQPQHF	.	.	TRBJ1-5	TRBV30
TGTGCCAGCAGGGGACTAGCGGGATGGCAAGAGACCCAGTACTTC	CASRGLAGWQETQYF	.	TRBD2	TRBJ2-5	TRBV2
TGTGCCAGTAGTATAGTCCCGGGAGGCTCGAACACTGAAGCTTTCTTT	CASSIVPGGSNTEAFF	.	.	TRBJ1-1	TRBV19
TGTGCCAACCGGGACAGCGTGCTTGAAGCTTTCTTT	CANRDSVLEAFF	.	TRBD1	TRBJ1-1	TRBV2
TGCGCCAGCAGCTCCCGGACAGCACCCGCCGGCTACACCTTC	CASSSRTAPAGYTF	.	.	TRBJ1-2	TRBV5-1
TGTGCCAGCAGCTTCGGGACAGGAAATCAGCCCCAGCATTTT	CASSFGTGNQPQHF	.	TRBD1	TRBJ1-5	TRBV7-8
TGCGCCAGCAGTGAAAGACTAGCGCTCAGTGAGCAGTTCTTC	CASSERLALSEQFF	.	TRBD2	TRBJ2-1	TRBV10-1
TGTGCCAGCAGCTTGAAGACAGCACGGAACACCGGGGAGCTGTTTTTT	CASSLKTARNTGELFF	.	.	TRBJ2-2	TRBV5-5
TGTGCCAGCTCACCCCTCCGGACAGGGTCGGAATACAATGAGCAGTTCTTC	CASSPLRTGSEYNEQFF	.	TRBD1	TRBJ2-1	TRBV18
TGCGCCAGCAGTGAGTTTGTAGCGGGAGTTCGCAATGAGCAGTTCTTC	CASSEFVAGVRNEQFF	.	TRBD2	TRBJ2-1	TRBV10-1
TGCACCACCACGGACAGGGGTGGAACAGATACGCAGTATTTT	CTTTDRGGTDTQYF	.	TRBD1	TRBJ2-3	TRBV29-1
TGTGCCAGCAGTATACCCGTCAGGGGCTCTGGGGCCAACGTCCTGACTTTC	CASSIPVRGSGANVLTF	many	.	TRBJ2-6	TRBV7-3
TGTGCCAGCAGTGATAACAGGGTCACTGAAGCTTTCTTT	CASSDNRVTEAFF	.	.	TRBJ1-1	TRBV2
TGCGCCAGCAGCTTCCTGACAGGGGGCAGTGGGGAGCTGTTTTTT	CASSFLTGGSGELFF	.	TRBD1	TRBJ2-2	TRBV5-1
TGCAGCGTTGTCTCTAGCGGGGGCTATGAGCAGTTCTTC	CSVVSSGGYEQFF	.	TRBD2	TRBJ2-1	TRBV29-1
TGTGCCAGTAGTAAACAGCTGGAAAACTATGGCTACACCTTC	CASSKQLENYGYTF	.	.	TRBJ1-2	TRBV19
TGCAGCGTTGAAGGGCTTAATACAGCAACTAATGAAAAACTGTTTTTT	CSVEGLNTATNEKLFF	.	.	TRBJ1-4	TRBV29-1
TGTGCCAGCAGCGGTGGCCAGGGTGATGGTTATGGCTACACCTTC	CASSGGQGDGYGYTF	.	.	TRBJ1-2	TRBV5-6
TGCGCCAGCAGCATCCAAAACAGGGGGGACGGAGAGACCCAGTACTTC	CASSIQNRGDGETQYF	.	TRBD1	TRBJ2-5	TRBV5-1
TGTGCCAGCTCACCGGGGCTGTCGGGTAATGAGCAGTTCTTC	CASSPGLSGNEQFF	.	.	TRBJ2-1	TRBV18
TGTGCCAAAAGACAGGGGAACACTGAAGCTTTCTTT	CAKRQGNTEAFF	.	TRBD1	TRBJ1-1	TRBV2
TGTGCCAGCAGTTACAGGCGCAGGGGTCAGCATGAGCAGTTCTTC	CASSYRRRGQHEQFF	.	.	TRBJ2-1	TRBV6-5
TGTGCCAGTAGTGGCTCCGGGACAGGGGATGAAAAACTGTTTTTT	CASSGSGTGDEKLFF	.	TRBD1	TRBJ1-4	TRBV19
TGTGCCAGCAGTTATGGGGCAGGGAATGAAAAACTGTTTTTT	CASSYGAGNEKLFF	.	.	TRBJ1-4	TRBV28
TGTGCCAGCAGCTTAGCGCTTGGGCAGCATGGCTACACCTTC	CASSLALGQHGYTF	.	.	TRBJ1-2	TRBV7-2
TGCGCCAGCAGTGAGGGGCTAGCAAACACCGGGGAGCTGTTTTTT	CASSEGLANTGELFF	few	.	TRBJ2-2	TRBV10-1
TGTGCCAGCAGCGTCTACAGGGGAGGTGACACTGAAGCTTTCTTT	CASSVYRGGDTEAFF	.	TRBD1	TRBJ1-1	TRBV9
TGTGCCAGCACATCCCGGCAGGGGGCGGGAGAGACCCAGTACTTC	CASTSRQGAGETQYF	.	TRBD1	TRBJ2-5	TRBV5-4
TGTGCCAGCAGAAGACAGGGGGTGAGGGGAGAGACCCAGTACTTC	CASRRQGVRGETQYF	once	TRBD1	TRBJ2-5	TRBV2
TGTGCCAGCAGCCCCCGGGGAGGCAGGGGGAGAAGCAATGAGCAGTTCTTC	CASSPRGGRGRSNEQFF	.	.	TRBJ2-1	TRBV27
TGTGCCTGGAGTGTATCAGCCAGGTACAATGAGCAGTTCTTC	CAWSVSARYNEQFF	.	.	TRBJ2-1	TRBV30
TGTGCCTGGACGGCGGCCGGGGAGCTGTTTTTT	CAWTAAGELFF	.	.	TRBJ2-2	TRBV30
TGCGCCAGCAGCCAAGGGCGGGAGGGCGATACGCAGTATTTT	CASSQGREGDTQYF	.	TRBD2	TRBJ2-3	TRBV4-3
TGCGCCAGCAGCTTGGTAGGGGCAGATACGCAGTATTTT	CASSLVGADTQYF	.	.	TRBJ2-3	TRBV5-1
TGTGCCAGCAGCTTAGCTGGGGTTCGGGGAGAGACCCAGTACTTC	CASSLAGVRGETQYF	.	.	TRBJ2-5	TRBV7-6
TGCGCCAGCAGGCTAATTGGGAGCTCTGGAAACACCATATATTTT	CASRLIGSSGNTIYF	.	.	TRBJ1-3	TRBV5-1
TGTGCCAGCTCACCTAATACCGGGGAGCTGTTTTTT	CASSPNTGELFF	.	.	TRBJ2-2	TRBV18
TGTGCCAGCTCACTAAAACTAGCGGGCCAAGATACGCAGTATTTT	CASSLKLAGQDTQYF	.	TRBD2	TRBJ2-3	TRBV18
TGTGCCAGCAGCTCATCGCAGGGGAACACCGGGGAGCTGTTTTTT	CASSSSQGNTGELFF	.	.	TRBJ2-2	TRBV7-6
TGTGCCAGCAGTTATGAGGGCAATGAGCAGTTCTTC	CASSYEGNEQFF	.	.	TRBJ2-1	TRBV6-5
TGTGCCAGCAGTTATAATTCCGGGGGCTCTGGAAACACCATATATTTT	CASSYNSGGSGNTIYF	.	.	TRBJ1-3	TRBV6-6
TGTGCCAGCAGCCTCTACGGAGGGACTAGCGGGGCCTCCTACGAGCAGTACTTC	CASSLYGGTSGASYEQYF	.	TRBD2	TRBJ2-7	TRBV7-2